This note documents a single T cell receptor (beta chain) sequence. Its specificity is unknown. This entry comes from a study of shared clonotypes between healthy human individuals. Study at large: A few men and two women, aged 18 to 49, were donors. General study results and limits: The low donor count limited represented genetic and exposure-history diversity. Compared with memory subsets, naive subsets generally had larger estimated richness.

CD8 cells classed as naive were CD45RO-negative and positively selected for CCR7, excluding terminally differentiated effector memory CD45RA+ cells. Deletions cut 7 bases from V and 0 bases from J, with 19 bases between. The length of the CDR3 is 17 residues. CDR1 and CDR2 (germline): LNHDA, SQIVND (reference sequence). Libraries were prepared by immunoSEQ multiplex PCR; TCRdb keeps only in-frame clonotypes and omits some of them. There are about 2 million clones in the sample; just under 95% occur only once, and about 1.1% lies in the top ten. J is TRBJ1-5 and V is TRBV19, with D tentatively TRBD1 (5 bases). The receptor's source is a man younger than 35 in good health. The sequencing sample was made of naive CD8+ T cells sorted from blood. CDR3 bases: TGTGCCAGTAATCCCCAATTGGGGGGTTCTAGCAATCAGCCCCAGCATTTT. This sequence encodes CASNPQLGGSSNQPQHF.